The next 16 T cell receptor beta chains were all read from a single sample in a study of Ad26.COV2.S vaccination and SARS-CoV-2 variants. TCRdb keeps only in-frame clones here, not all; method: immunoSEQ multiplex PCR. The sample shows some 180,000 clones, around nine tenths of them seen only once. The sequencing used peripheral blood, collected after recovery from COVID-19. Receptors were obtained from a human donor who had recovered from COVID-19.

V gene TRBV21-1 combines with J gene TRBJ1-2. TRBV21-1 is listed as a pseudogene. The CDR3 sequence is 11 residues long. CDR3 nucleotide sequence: TGTGCCAGCAGCAAAGACCCTGGCTACACCTTC. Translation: CASSKDPGYTF.

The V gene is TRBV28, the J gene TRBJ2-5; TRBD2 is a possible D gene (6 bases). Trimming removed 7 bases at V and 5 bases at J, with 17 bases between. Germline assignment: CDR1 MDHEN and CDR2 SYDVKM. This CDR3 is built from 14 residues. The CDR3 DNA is TGTGCCAGCACACACTTCGGGAGAGAGGAGACCCAGTACTTC. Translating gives CASTHFGREETQYF.

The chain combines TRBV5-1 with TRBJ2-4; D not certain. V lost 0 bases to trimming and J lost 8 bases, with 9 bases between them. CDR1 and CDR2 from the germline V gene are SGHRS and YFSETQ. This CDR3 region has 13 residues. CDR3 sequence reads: CASSLELWDIQYF. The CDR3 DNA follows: TGCGCCAGCAGCTTGGAGCTGTGGGACATTCAGTACTTC.

The CDR3 region is CASRTGLAGEVWAYEQYF. In nucleotides, the CDR3 is TGTGCCAGCAGAACCGGACTAGCGGGAGAGGTCTGGGCCTACGAGCAGTACTTC. This rearrangement joins TRBV2 to TRBJ2-7; TRBD2 aligns across 13 bases. The CDR3 has 18 residues. V lost 6 bases, J lost 2 bases, and 13 bases stayed unmatched. Germline V lookup: CDR1 SNHLY, CDR2 FYNNEI. The variable domain in full, with the rest retrieved from reference TRBV2 and TRBJ2-7, is EPEVTQTPSHQVTQMGQEVILRCVPISNHLYFYWYRQILGQKVEFLVSFYNNEISEKSEIFDDQFSVERPDGSNFTLKIRSTKLEDSAMYFCASRTGLAGEVWAYEQYFGPGTRLTVT.

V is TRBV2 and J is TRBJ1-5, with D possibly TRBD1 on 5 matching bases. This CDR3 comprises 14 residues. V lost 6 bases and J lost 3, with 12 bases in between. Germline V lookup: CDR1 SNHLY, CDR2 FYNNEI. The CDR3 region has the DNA TGTGCCAGCAGCTCGGACACCATCAATCAGCCCCAGCATTTT. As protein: CASSSDTINQPQHF.

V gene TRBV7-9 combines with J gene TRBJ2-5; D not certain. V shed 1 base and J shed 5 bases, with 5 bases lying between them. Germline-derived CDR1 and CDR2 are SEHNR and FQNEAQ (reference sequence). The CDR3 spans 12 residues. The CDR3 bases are TGTGCCAGCAGCTTAGGATTGGAGACCCAGTACTTC. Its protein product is CASSLGLETQYF.

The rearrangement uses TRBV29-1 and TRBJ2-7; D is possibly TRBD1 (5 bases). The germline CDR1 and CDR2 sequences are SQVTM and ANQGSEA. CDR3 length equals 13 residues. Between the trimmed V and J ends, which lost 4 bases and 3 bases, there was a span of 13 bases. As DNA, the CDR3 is TGCAGCGTTGCCAAAGGGGATTACTACGAGCAGTACTTC. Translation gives CSVAKGDYYEQYF.

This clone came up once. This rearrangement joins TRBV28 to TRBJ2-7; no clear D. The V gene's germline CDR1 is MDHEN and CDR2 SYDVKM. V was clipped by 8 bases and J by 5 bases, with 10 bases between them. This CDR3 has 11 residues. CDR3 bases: TGTGCCAGCCAATGGCTCGACGAGCAGTACTTC. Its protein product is CASQWLDEQYF.

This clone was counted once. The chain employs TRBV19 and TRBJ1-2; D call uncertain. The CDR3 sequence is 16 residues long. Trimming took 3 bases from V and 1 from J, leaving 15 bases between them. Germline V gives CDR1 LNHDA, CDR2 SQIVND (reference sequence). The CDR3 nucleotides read TGTGCCAGTAGTATGTTGAGACAAGCCCTTAACTATGGCTACACCTTC. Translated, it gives CASSMLRQALNYGYTF.

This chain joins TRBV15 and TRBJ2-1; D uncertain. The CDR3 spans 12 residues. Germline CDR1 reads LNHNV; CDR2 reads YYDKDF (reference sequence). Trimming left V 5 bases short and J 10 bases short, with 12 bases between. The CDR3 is CATSGFQAEQFF. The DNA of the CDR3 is TGTGCCACCAGCGGATTCCAAGCGGAGCAGTTCTTC.

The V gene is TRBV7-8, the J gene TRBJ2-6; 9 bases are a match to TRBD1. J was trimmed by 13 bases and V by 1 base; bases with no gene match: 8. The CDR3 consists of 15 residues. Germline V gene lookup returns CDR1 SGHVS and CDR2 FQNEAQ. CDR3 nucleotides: TGTGCCAGCAGCTTAGTATGGGGACAGGGAGGTGTCCTGACTTTC. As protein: CASSLVWGQGGVLTF.

The CDR3 is CASAYGVNTGELFF. The CDR3 DNA sequence: TGTGCCAGCGCCTACGGGGTGAACACCGGGGAGCTGTTTTTT. This chain uses TRBV6-4 with TRBJ2-2; D might be TRBD2 (5 bases). The CDR3 covers 14 residues. Trimming stripped 8 bases from V and 1 base from J, with 11 bases between. Looked up from germline, CDR1 is MRHNA and CDR2 is SNTAGT.

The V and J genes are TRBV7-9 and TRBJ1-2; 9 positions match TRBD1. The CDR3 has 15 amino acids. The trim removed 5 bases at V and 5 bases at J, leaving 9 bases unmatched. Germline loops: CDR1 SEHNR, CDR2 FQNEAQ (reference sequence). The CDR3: CASSPPGTGIYGYTF. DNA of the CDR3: TGTGCCAGCAGCCCCCCCGGGACAGGGATATATGGCTACACCTTC.

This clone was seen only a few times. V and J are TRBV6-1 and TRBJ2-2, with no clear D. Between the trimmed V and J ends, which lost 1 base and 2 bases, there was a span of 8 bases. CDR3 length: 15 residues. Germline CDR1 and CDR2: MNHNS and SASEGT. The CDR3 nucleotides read TGTGCCAGCAGTGAAGGAGCCTTAAACACCGGGGAGCTGTTTTTT. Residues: CASSEGALNTGELFF.

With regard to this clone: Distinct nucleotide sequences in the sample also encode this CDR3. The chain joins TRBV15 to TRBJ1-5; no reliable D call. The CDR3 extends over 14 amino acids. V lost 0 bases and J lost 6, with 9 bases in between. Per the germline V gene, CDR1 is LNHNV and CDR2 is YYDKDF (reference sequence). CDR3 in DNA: TGTGCCACCAGCAGAGATAGGGTGGGTCAGCCCCAGCATTTT. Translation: CATSRDRVGQPQHF.

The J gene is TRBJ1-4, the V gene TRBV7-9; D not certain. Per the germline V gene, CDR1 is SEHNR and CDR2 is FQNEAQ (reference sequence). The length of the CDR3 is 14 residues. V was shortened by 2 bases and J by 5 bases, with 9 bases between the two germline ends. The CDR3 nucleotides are TGTGCCAGCAGCTTAACAGACCCAAATGAAAAACTGTTTTTT. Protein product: CASSLTDPNEKLFF.